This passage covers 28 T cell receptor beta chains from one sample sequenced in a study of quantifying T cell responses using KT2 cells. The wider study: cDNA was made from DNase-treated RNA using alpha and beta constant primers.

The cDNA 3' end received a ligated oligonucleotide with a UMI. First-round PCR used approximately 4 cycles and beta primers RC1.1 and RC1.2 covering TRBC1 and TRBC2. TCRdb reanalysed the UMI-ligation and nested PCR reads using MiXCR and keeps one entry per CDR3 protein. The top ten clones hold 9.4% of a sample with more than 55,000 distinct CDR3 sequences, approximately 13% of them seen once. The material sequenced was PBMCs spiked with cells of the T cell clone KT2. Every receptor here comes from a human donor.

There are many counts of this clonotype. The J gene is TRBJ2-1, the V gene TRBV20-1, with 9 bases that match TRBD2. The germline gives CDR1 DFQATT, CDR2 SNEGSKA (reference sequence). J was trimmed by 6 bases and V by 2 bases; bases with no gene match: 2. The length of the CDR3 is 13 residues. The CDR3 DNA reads TGCAGTGCTAGAATACTAGCGGGCAATGAGCAGTTCTTC. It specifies CSARILAGNEQFF.

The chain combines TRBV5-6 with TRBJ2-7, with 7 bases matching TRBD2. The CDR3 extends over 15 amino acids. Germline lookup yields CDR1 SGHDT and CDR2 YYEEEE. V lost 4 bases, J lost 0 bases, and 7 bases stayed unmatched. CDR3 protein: CASSRTGTTSYEQYF. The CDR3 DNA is TGTGCCAGCAGCCGAACCGGGACTACCTCCTACGAGCAGTACTTC.

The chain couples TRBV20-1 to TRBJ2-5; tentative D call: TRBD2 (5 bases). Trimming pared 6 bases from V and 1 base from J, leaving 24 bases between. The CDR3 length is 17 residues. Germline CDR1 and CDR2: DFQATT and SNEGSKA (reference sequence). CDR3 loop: CSAPSQRRSFRQETQYF. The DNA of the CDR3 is TGCAGTGCACCCTCCCAGCGGAGGAGCTTCCGCCAAGAGACCCAGTACTTC.

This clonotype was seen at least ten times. CDR3 DNA: TGTGCCAGCAGAGACGACAGGGAGTATGGCTACACCTTC. Amino acid sequence: CASRDDREYGYTF. This chain joins TRBV2 and TRBJ1-2, with 7 bases matching TRBD1. J was trimmed by 5 bases and V by 6 bases; bases with no gene match: 6. Germline V gives CDR1 SNHLY, CDR2 FYNNEI. This CDR3 has 13 residues.

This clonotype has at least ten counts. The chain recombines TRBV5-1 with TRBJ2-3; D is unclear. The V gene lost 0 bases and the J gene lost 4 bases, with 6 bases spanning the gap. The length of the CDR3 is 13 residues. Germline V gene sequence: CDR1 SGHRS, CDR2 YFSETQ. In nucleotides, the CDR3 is TGCGCCAGCAGCTTGGCCGTCGCAGATACGCAGTATTTT. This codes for CASSLAVADTQYF.

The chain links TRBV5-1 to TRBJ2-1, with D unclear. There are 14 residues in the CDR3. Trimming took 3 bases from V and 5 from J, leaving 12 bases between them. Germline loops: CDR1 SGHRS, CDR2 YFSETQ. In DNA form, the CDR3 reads TGCGCCAGCAGCTCTCGGTTGTCAAACAATGAGCAGTTCTTC. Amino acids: CASSSRLSNNEQFF.

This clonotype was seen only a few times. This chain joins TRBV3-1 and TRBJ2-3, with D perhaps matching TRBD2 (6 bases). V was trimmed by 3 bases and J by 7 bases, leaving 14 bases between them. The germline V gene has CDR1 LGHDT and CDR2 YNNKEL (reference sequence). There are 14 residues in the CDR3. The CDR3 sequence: CASSQFRELNTQYF. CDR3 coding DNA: TGTGCCAGCAGCCAGTTTCGGGAGTTGAATACGCAGTATTTT.

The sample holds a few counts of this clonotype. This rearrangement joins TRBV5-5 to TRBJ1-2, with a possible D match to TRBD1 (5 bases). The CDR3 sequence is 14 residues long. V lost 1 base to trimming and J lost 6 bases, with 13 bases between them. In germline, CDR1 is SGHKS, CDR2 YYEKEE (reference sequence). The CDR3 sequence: CASSLRRGGDGYTF. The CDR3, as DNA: TGTGCCAGCAGCTTGAGGAGGGGAGGAGATGGCTACACCTTC.

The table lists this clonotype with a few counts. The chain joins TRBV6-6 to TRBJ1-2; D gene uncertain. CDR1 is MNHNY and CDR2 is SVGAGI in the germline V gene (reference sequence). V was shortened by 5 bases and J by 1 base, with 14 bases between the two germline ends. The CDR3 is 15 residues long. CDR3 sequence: CASSKLIGINYGYTF. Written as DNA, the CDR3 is TGTGCCAGCAGTAAATTAATCGGGATTAACTATGGCTACACCTTC.

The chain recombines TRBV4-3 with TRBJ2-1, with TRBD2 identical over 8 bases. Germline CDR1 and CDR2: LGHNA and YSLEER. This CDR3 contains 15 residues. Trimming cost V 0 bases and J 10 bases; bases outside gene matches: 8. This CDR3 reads CASSQESREGWEQFF. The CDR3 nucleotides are TGCGCCAGCAGCCAAGAAAGTCGGGAGGGTTGGGAGCAGTTCTTC.

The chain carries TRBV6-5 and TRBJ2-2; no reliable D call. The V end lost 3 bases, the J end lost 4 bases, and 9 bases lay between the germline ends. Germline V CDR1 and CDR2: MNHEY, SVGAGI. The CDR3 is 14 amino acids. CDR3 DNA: TGTGCCAGCAGTTATGGGGTCAGCACCGGGGAGCTGTTTTTT. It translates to CASSYGVSTGELFF.

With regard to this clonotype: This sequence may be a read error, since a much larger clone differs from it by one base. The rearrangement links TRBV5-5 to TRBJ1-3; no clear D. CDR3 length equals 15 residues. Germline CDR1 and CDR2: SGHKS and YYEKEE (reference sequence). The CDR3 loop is CASSLRLTSGTTIYF. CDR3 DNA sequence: TGTGCCAGCAGCTTGCGGCTGACCTCTGGAACCACCATATATTTT. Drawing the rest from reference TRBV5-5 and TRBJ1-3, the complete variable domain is DAGVTQSPTHLIKTRGQQVTLRCSPISGHKSVSWYQQVLGQGPQFIFQYYEKEERGRGNFPDRFSARQFPNYSSELNVNALLLGDSALYLCASSLRLTSGTTIYFGEGSWLTVV.

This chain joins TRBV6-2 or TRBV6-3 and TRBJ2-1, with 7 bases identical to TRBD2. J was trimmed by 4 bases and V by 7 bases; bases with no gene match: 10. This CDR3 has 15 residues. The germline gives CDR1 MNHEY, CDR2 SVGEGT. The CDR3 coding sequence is TGTGCCAGCATCCGTAGTAGCGGGTTTTACAATGAGCAGTTCTTC. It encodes CASIRSSGFYNEQFF.

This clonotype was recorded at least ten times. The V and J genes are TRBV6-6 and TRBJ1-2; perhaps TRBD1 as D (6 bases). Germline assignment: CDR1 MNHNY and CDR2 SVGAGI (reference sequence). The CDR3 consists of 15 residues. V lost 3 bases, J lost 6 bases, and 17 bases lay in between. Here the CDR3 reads CASSYHPAGVDGYTF. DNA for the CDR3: TGTGCCAGCAGTTATCATCCGGCAGGGGTCGATGGCTACACCTTC.

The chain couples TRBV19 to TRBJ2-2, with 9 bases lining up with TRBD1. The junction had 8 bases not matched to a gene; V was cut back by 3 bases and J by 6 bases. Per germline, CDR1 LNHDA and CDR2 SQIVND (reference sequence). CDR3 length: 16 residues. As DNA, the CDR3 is TGTGCCAGTAGTATCTTAGGGACAGGGCGGTCCGGGGAGCTGTTTTTT. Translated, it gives CASSILGTGRSGELFF.

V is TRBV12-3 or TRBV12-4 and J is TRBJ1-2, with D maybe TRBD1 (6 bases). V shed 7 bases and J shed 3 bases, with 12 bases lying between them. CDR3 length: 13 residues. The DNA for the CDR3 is TGTGCCAGCACCATGACAGGCTACTATGGCTACACCTTC. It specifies CASTMTGYYGYTF.

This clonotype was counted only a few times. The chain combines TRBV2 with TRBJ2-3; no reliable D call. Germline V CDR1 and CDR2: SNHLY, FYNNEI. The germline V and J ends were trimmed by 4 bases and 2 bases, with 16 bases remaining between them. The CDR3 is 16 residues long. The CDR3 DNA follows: TGTGCCAGCAGTGTCCATCCCGGACGGACCACAGATACGCAGTATTTT. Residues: CASSVHPGRTTDTQYF.

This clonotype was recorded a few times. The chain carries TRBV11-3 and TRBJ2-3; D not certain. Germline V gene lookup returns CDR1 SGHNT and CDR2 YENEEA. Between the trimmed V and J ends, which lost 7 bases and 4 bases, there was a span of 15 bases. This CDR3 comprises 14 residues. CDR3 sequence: CASTPTGGSDTQYF. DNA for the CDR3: TGTGCCAGCACTCCAACGGGCGGCTCAGATACGCAGTATTTT.

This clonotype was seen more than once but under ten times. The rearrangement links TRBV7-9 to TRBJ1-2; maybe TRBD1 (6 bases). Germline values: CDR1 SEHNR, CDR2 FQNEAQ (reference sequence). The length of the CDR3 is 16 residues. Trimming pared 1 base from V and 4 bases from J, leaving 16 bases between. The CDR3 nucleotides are TGTGCCAGCAGCTTAGACAGGGAAGAGGCTAGCTATGGCTACACCTTC. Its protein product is CASSLDREEASYGYTF. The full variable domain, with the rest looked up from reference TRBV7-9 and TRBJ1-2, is DTGVSQNPRHKITKRGQNVTFRCDPISEHNRLYWYRQTLGQGPEFLTYFQNEAQLEKSRLLSDRFSAERPKGSFSTLEIQRTEQGDSAMYLCASSLDREEASYGYTFGSGTRLTVV.

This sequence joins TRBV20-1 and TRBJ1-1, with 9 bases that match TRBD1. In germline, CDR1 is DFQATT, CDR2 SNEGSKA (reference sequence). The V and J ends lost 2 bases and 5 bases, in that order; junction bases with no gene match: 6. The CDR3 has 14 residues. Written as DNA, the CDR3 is TGCAGTGCTAGAAAGGGACAGGGCCGGACTGAAGCTTTCTTT. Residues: CSARKGQGRTEAFF.

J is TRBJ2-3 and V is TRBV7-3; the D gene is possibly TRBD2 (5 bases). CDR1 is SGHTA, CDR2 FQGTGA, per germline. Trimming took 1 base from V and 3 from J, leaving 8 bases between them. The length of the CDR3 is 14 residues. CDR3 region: CASSLKGGTDTQYF. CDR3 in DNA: TGTGCCAGCAGCTTAAAGGGCGGGACAGATACGCAGTATTTT.

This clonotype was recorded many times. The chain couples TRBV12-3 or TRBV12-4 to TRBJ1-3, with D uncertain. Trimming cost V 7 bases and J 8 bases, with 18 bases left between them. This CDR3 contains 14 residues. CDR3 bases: TGTGCCAGCATCAAGAGTGTTAGCGCGGACACCATATATTTT. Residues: CASIKSVSADTIYF.

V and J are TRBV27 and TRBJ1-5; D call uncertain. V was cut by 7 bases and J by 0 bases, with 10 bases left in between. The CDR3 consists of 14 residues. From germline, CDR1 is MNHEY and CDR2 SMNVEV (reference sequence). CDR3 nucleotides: TGTGCCAGCAACGACATCTATAGCAATCAGCCCCAGCATTTT. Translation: CASNDIYSNQPQHF.

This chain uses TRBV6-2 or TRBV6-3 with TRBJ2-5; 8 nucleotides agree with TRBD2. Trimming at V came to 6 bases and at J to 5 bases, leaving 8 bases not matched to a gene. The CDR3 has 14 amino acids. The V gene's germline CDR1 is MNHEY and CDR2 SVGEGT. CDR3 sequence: CASSRLARGETQYF. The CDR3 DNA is TGTGCCAGCAGCCGACTAGCGAGGGGGGAGACCCAGTACTTC.

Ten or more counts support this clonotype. The CDR3 sequence: CASSLHPSSGRGHEQFF. The CDR3 coding sequence is TGTGCCAGCAGTCTTCACCCGTCTAGCGGGAGAGGGCATGAGCAGTTCTTC. The V and J genes are TRBV12-3 or TRBV12-4 and TRBJ2-1, with 10 nucleotides matching TRBD2. The CDR3 totals 17 residues. After removal of 5 bases from V and 8 bases from J, the junction contained 15 bases not matched to a gene.

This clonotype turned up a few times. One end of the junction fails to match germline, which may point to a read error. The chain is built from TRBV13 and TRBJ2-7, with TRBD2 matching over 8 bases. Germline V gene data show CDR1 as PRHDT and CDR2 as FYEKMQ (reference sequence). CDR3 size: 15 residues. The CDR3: CASRMREAGSYAQYF. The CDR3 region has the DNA TGTGCCAGCAGGATGCGGGAGGCAGGATCCTACGCGCAGTACTTC.

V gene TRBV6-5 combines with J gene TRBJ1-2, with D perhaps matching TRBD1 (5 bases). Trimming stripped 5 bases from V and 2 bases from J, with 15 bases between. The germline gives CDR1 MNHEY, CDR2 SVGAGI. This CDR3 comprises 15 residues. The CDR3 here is CASSESQGTNYGYTF. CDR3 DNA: TGTGCCAGCAGTGAATCTCAGGGCACCAACTATGGCTACACCTTC.

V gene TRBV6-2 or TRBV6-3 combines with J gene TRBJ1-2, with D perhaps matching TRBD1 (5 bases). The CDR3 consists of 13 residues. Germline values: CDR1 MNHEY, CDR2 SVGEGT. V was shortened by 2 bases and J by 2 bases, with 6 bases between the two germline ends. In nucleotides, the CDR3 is TGTGCCAGCAGTTACACAGGAAACTATGGCTACACCTTC. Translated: CASSYTGNYGYTF.